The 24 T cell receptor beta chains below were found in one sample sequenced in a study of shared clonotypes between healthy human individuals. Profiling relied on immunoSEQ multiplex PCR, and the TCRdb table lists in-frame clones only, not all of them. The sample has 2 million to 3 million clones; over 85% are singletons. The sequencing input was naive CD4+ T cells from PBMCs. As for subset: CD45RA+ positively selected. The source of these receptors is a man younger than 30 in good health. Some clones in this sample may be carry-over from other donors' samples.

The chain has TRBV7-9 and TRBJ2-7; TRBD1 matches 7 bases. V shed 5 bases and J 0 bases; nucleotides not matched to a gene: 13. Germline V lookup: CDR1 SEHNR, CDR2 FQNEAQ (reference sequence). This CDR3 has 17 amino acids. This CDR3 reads CASSPLKLRDSSYEQYF. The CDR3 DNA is TGTGCCAGCAGCCCCTTGAAACTCCGGGACAGCTCCTACGAGCAGTACTTC.

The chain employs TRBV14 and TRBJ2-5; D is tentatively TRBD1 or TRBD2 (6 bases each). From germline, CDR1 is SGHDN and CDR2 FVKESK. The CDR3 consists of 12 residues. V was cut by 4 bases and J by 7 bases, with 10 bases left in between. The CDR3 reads CASSRGAGTQYF. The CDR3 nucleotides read TGTGCCAGCAGCCGGGGGGCCGGGACCCAGTACTTC.

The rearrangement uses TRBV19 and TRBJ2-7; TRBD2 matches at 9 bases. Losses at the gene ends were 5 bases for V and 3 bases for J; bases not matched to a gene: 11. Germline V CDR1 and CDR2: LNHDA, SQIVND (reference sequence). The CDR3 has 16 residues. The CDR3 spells CASSPGGGRAFYEQYF. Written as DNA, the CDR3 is TGTGCCAGTAGTCCCGGCGGCGGGAGGGCCTTCTACGAGCAGTACTTC.

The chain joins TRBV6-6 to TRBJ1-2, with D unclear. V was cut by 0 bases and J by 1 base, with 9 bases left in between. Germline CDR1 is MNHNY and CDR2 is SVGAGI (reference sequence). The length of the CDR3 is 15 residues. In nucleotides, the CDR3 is TGTGCCAGCAGTTACTCGCGAGGGTATAACTATGGCTACACCTTC. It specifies CASSYSRGYNYGYTF.

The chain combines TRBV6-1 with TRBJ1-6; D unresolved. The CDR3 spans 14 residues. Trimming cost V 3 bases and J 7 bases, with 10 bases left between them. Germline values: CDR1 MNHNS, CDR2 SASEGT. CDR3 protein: CASSEHGRNSPLHF. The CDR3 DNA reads TGTGCCAGCAGTGAGCACGGAAGAAATTCACCCCTCCACTTT.

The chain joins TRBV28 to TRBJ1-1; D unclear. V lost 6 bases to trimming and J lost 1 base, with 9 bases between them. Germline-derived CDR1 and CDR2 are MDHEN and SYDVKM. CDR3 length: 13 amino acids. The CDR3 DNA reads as TGTGCCAGCAGGTTCCCGGGGAACACTGAAGCTTTCTTT. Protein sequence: CASRFPGNTEAFF.

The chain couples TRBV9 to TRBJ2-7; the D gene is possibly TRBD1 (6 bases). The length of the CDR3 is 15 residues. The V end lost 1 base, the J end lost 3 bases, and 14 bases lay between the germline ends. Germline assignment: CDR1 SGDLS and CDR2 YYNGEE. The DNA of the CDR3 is TGTGCCAGCAGCGTAACCCCGGGACATATCTACGAGCAGTACTTC. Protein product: CASSVTPGHIYEQYF.

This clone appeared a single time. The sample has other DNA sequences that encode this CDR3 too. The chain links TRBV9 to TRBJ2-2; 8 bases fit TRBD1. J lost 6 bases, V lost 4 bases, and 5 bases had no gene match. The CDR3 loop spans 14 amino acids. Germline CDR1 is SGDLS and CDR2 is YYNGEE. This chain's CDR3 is CASSPRTGPGELFF. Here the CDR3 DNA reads TGTGCCAGCAGCCCCCGGACAGGGCCCGGGGAGCTGTTTTTT.

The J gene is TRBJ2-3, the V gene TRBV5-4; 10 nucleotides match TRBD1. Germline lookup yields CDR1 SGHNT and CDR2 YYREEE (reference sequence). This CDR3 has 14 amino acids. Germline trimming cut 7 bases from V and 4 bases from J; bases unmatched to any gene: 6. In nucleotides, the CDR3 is TGTGCCAGCTTCGGACAGGGGGGCGCAGATACGCAGTATTTT. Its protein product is CASFGQGGADTQYF.

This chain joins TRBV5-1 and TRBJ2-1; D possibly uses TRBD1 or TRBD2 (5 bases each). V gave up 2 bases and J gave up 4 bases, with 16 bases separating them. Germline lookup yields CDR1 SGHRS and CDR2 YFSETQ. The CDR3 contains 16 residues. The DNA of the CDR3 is TGCGCCAGCAGCTTTACCGGGACGGCCGCTTACAATGAGCAGTTCTTC. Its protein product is CASSFTGTAAYNEQFF. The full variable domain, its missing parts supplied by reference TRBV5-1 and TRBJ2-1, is KAGVTQTPRYLIKTRGQQVTLSCSPISGHRSVSWYQQTPGQGLQFLFEYFSETQRNKGNFPGRFSGRQFSNSRSEMNVSTLELGDSALYLCASSFTGTAAYNEQFFGPGTRLTVL.

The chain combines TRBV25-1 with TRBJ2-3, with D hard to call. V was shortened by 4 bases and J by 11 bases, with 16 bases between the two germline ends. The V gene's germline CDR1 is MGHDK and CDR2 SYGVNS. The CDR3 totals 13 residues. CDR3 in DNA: TGTGCCAGCAGTGCCCCTTGGGGTGATGAGCAGTATTTT. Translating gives CASSAPWGDEQYF. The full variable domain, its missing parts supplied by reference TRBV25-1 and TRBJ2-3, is EADIYQTPRYLVIGTGKKITLECSQTMGHDKMYWYQQDPGMELHLIHYSYGVNSTEKGDLSSESTVSRIRTEHFPLTLESARPSHTSQYLCASSAPWGDEQYFGPGTRLTVL.

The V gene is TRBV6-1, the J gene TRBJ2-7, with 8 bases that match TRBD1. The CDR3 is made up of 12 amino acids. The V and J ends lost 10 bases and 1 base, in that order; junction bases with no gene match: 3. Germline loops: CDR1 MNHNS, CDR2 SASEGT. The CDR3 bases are TGTGCCACCCACAGGGGGTCCTACGAGCAGTACTTC. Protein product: CATHRGSYEQYF.

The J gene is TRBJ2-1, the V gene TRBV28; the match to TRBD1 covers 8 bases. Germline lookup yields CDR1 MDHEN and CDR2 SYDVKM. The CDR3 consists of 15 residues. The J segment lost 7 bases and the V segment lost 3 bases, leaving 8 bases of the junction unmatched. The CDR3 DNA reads TGTGCCAGCAGTTTCTCACGGACAGGGAGGAATGAGCAGTTCTTC. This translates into CASSFSRTGRNEQFF.

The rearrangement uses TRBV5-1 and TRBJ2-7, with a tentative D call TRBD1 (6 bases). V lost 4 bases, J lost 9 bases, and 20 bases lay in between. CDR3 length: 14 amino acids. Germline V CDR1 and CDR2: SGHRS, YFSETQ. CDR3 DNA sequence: TGCGCCAGCAGCCCACAGGGAGAATTCTCCGGGCAGTACTTC. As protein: CASSPQGEFSGQYF.

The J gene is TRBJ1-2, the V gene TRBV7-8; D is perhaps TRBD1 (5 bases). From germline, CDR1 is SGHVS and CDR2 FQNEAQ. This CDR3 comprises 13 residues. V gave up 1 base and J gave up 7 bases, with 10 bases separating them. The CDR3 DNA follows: TGTGCCAGCAGCTTAGACAGGTTCGCTGGCTACACCTTC. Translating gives CASSLDRFAGYTF.

The CDR3, as DNA: TGTGCCAGCAGCTTAGGGTCGGGGCAAGGGGATGGCTACACCTTC. Amino acid sequence: CASSLGSGQGDGYTF. This chain links TRBV7-2 with TRBJ1-2; a weak D match, TRBD1 (5 bases). CDR1 SGHTA and CDR2 FQGNSA come from the germline V gene. V lost 1 base, J lost 6 bases, and 15 bases lay in between. This CDR3 is 15 amino acids long.

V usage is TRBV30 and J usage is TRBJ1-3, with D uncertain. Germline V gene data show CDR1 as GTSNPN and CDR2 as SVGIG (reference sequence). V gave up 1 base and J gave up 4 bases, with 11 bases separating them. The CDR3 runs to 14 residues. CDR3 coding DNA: TGTGCCTGGAGTGACCCTAGGCCAGGAAACACCATATATTTT. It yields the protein CAWSDPRPGNTIYF. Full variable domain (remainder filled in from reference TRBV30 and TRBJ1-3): SQTIHQWPATLVQPVGSPLSLECTVEGTSNPNLYWYRQAAGRGLQLLFYSVGIGQISSEVPQNLSASRPQDRQFILSSKKLLLSDSGFYLCAWSDPRPGNTIYFGEGSWLTVV.

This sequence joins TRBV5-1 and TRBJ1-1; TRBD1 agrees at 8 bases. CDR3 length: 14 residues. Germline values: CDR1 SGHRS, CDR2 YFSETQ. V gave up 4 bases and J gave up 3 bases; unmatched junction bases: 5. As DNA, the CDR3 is TGCGCCAGCAGCCCCCAGACAGGGGACACTGAAGCTTTCTTT. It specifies CASSPQTGDTEAFF.

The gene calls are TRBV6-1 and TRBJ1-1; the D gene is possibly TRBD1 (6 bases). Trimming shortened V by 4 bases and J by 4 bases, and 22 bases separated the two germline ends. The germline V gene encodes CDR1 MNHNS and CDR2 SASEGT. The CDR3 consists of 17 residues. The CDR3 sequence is CASSVGQGSWLSTEAFF. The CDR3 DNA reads TGTGCCAGCAGTGTTGGGCAGGGGTCCTGGTTGAGCACTGAAGCTTTCTTT.

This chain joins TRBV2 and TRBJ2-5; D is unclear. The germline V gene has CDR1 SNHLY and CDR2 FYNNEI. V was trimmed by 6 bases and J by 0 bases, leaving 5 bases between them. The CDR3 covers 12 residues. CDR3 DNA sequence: TGTGCCAGCAGGGGGTACCAAGAGACCCAGTACTTC. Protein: CASRGYQETQYF. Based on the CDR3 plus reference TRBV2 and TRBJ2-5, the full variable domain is EPEVTQTPSHQVTQMGQEVILRCVPISNHLYFYWYRQILGQKVEFLVSFYNNEISEKSEIFDDQFSVERPDGSNFTLKIRSTKLEDSAMYFCASRGYQETQYFGPGTRLLVL.

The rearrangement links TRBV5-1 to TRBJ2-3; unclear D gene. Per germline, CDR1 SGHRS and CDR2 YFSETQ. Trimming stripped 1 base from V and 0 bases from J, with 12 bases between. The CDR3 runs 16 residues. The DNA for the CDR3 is TGCGCCAGCAGCTTGCAGCCGGAATTTAGCACAGATACGCAGTATTTT. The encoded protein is CASSLQPEFSTDTQYF.

CDR3 protein: CASSTRAYGYTF. The CDR3 region has the DNA TGTGCCAGTAGTACCAGGGCATATGGCTACACCTTC. The rearrangement links TRBV19 to TRBJ1-2; perhaps TRBD1 as D (5 bases). CDR1 is LNHDA, CDR2 SQIVND, per germline (reference sequence). This CDR3 has 12 residues. V dropped 4 bases and J dropped 5 bases, with 8 bases sitting between them.

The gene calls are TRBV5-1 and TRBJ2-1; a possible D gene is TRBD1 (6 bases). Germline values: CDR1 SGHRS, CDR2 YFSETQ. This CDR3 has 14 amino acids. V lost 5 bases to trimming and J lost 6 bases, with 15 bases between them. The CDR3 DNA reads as TGCGCCAGCAGTGTGGGGGCGGCCAGCAATGAGCAGTTCTTC. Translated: CASSVGAASNEQFF.

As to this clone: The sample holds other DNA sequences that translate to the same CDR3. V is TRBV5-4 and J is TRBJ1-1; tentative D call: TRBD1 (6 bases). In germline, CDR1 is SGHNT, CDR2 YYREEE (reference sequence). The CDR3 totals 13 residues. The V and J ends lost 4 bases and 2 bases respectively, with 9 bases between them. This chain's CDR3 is CASSVDRNTEAFF. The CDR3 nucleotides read TGTGCCAGCAGCGTGGACAGAAACACTGAAGCTTTCTTT. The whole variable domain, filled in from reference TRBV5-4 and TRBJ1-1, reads ETGVTQSPTHLIKTRGQQVTLRCSSQSGHNTVSWYQQALGQGPQFIFQYYREEENGRGNFPPRFSGLQFPNYSSELNVNALELDDSALYLCASSVDRNTEAFFGQGTRLTVV.